Shown below are 9 T cell receptor beta chains from a single sample sequenced in a study of shared clonotypes between healthy human individuals. TCRdb's copy holds only in-frame clones and misses some; the assay was immunoSEQ multiplex PCR. Among over 2,000,000 clones, approximately 92% were seen once, and the ten largest hold about 1.7%. It was CD45RO-negative cells, positively selected for CCR7, that made up naive CD8 cells, with terminally differentiated effector memory CD45RA+ cells excluded. Sequencing used naive CD8+ T cells from PBMCs. These receptors were taken from a man aged 18 to 30 in good health. Some clones in this sample may be carry-over from other donors' samples.

The chain links TRBV14 to TRBJ2-3, with TRBD2 matching over 7 bases. Germline values: CDR1 SGHDN, CDR2 FVKESK. This CDR3 comprises 16 residues. Losses at the gene ends were 0 bases for V and 2 bases for J; bases not matched to a gene: 5. CDR3 in DNA: TGTGCCAGCAGCCAAGATATAGCGGGCCTCACAGATACGCAGTATTTT. This translates into CASSQDIAGLTDTQYF.

The sample holds one count of this clone. This chain joins TRBV5-8 and TRBJ1-1; D gene uncertain. Germline lookup yields CDR1 SGHTS and CDR2 YDEGEE. The germline V and J ends were trimmed by 0 bases and 2 bases, with 17 bases remaining between them. The CDR3 is 17 residues long. The CDR3 spells CASSLELRTSPNTEAFF. The CDR3 bases are TGTGCCAGCAGCTTGGAGTTGAGAACAAGTCCCAACACTGAAGCTTTCTTT.

V and J are TRBV29-1 and TRBJ2-7; 9 nucleotides line up with TRBD1. V lost 6 bases and J lost 3; bases outside the gene matches: 12. CDR3 length equals 15 residues. CDR1 and CDR2 (germline): SQVTM, ANQGSEA. In DNA form, the CDR3 reads TGCAGCGTCGCCGGGACAGGGAGCTTTATCTACGAGCAGTACTTC. This gives the protein CSVAGTGSFIYEQYF.

This chain uses TRBV7-9 with TRBJ2-7, with 9 bases fitting TRBD2. Per germline, CDR1 SEHNR and CDR2 FQNEAQ (reference sequence). This CDR3 comprises 14 residues. V was clipped by 0 bases and J by 6 bases; unmatched bases: 3. This CDR3 is CASSLASGSGEQYF. The CDR3 DNA follows: TGTGCCAGCAGCTTAGCTAGCGGGAGTGGCGAGCAGTACTTC.

The rearrangement joins TRBV5-1 to TRBJ2-1; TRBD2 is a possible D gene (5 bases). The CDR3 is 15 amino acids. In germline, CDR1 is SGHRS, CDR2 YFSETQ. Between the trimmed V and J ends, which lost 4 bases and 0 bases, there was a span of 11 bases. The CDR3 loop is CASSEGVSSYNEQFF. For the CDR3, the DNA is TGCGCCAGCAGCGAGGGAGTGAGCTCCTACAATGAGCAGTTCTTC.

The chain employs TRBV7-9 and TRBJ2-5; the D gene is possibly TRBD1 (6 bases). The V gene lost 5 bases and the J gene lost 0 bases, with 13 bases spanning the gap. CDR3 length: 15 amino acids. Germline loops: CDR1 SEHNR, CDR2 FQNEAQ (reference sequence). The CDR3 loop is CASSLGKGDQETQYF. The DNA of the CDR3 is TGTGCCAGCAGCCTAGGAAAGGGGGACCAAGAGACCCAGTACTTC. The variable domain in full, completed from reference TRBV7-9 and TRBJ2-5, reads DTGVSQNPRHKITKRGQNVTFRCDPISEHNRLYWYRQTLGQGPEFLTYFQNEAQLEKSRLLSDRFSAERPKGSFSTLEIQRTEQGDSAMYLCASSLGKGDQETQYFGPGTRLLVL.

The CDR3 sequence is CASSLPASAETYNEQFF. The CDR3 DNA is TGTGCCAGCAGTTTACCCGCCTCAGCGGAGACCTACAATGAGCAGTTCTTC. The chain joins TRBV28 to TRBJ2-1, with TRBD2 as a possible D gene (5 bases). V gave up 2 bases and J gave up 2 bases, with 16 bases separating them. The CDR3 has 17 residues. Looked up from germline, CDR1 is MDHEN and CDR2 is SYDVKM.

The chain employs TRBV27 and TRBJ1-5; 9 bases are a match to TRBD1. J gave up 3 bases and V 4 bases, and 7 bases lay outside the gene matches. CDR3 length: 16 residues. Germline V gene lookup returns CDR1 MNHEY and CDR2 SMNVEV (reference sequence). CDR3: CASSSKQGANNQPQHF. In DNA form, the CDR3 reads TGTGCCAGCAGTTCGAAACAGGGGGCGAACAATCAGCCCCAGCATTTT.

Points on this clone: Other DNA sequences from this sample encode an identical CDR3 as well. This chain joins TRBV9 and TRBJ2-7; the D gene is possibly TRBD2 (5 bases). Germline V gene data show CDR1 as SGDLS and CDR2 as YYNGEE. V shed 0 bases and J shed 0 bases, with 10 bases lying between them. The CDR3 has 15 amino acids. CDR3 amino acids: CASSVVPGSSYEQYF. CDR3 sequence (DNA): TGTGCCAGCAGCGTAGTTCCGGGGAGCTCCTACGAGCAGTACTTC.